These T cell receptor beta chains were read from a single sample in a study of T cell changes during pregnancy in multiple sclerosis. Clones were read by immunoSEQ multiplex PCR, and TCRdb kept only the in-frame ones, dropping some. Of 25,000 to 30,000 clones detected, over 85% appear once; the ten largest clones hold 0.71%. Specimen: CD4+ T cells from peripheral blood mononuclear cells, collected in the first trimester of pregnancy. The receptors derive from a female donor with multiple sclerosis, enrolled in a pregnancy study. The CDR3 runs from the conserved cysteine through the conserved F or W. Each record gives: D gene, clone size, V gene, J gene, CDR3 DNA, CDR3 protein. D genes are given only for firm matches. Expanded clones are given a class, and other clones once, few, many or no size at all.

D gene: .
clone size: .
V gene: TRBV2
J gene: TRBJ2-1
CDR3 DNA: TGTGCCAGCGGGAAAAACCGGGACAAGGAAGAGCAGTTCTTC
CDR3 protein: CASGKNRDKEEQFF

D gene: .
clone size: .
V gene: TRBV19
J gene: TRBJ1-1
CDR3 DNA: TGTGCCAGTAACGAGAGAACGAACACTGAAGCTTTCTTT
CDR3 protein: CASNERTNTEAFF

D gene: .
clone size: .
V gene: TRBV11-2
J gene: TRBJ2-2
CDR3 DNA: TGTGCCAGCAGCTTGGATAGGGGTAGGGTGTTTTTT
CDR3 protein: CASSLDRGRVFF

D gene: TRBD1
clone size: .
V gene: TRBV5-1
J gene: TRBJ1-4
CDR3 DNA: TGCGCCAGCAGCTTGGCCCGCTCGACAGGGGGGGGTGAAAAACTGTTTTTT
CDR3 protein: CASSLARSTGGGEKLFF

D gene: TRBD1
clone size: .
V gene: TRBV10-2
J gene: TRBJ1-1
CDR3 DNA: TGCGCCAGTAAGCCCGAATTCCGGACAGGGATGAACACTGAAGCTTTCTTT
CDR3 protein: CASKPEFRTGMNTEAFF

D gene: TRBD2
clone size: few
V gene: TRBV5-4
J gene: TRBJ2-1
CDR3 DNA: TGTGCCAGCAGCCGACTAGCGGGATCCTACAATGAGCAGTTCTTC
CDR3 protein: CASSRLAGSYNEQFF

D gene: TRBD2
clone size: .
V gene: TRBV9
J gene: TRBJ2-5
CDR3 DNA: TGTGCCAGCAGCCCGAGACTAGCGGGGGGCGGTGGAGAGACCCAGTACTTC
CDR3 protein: CASSPRLAGGGGETQYF

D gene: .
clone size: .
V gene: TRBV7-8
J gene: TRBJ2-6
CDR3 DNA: TGTGCCAGCAGCTTAGACAGCGGGGCCAACGTCCTGACTTTC
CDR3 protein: CASSLDSGANVLTF

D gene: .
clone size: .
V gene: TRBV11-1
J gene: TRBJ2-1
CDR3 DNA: TGTGCCAGCAGCCCGCAGACCGGGACACGTCCGTTCTTC
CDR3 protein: CASSPQTGTRPFF

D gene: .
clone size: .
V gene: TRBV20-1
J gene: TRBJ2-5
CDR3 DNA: TGCAGTGCTAGGGACATAGAGACCCAGTACTTC
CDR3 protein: CSARDIETQYF

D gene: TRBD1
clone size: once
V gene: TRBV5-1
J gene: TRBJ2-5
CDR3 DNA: TGCGCCAGCAGCTTGGGAACAGGGGTCAGTGAGACCCAGTACTTC
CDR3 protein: CASSLGTGVSETQYF

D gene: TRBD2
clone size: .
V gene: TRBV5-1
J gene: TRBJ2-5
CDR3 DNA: TGCGCCAGCAGCCCCGCCCGGGGGGGAGAGGAGACCCAGTACTTC
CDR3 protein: CASSPARGGEETQYF

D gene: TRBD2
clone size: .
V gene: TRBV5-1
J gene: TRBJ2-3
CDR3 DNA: TGCGCCAGCAGCTTGTGGGGGGGGAGCACAGATACGCAGTATTTT
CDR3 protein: CASSLWGGSTDTQYF

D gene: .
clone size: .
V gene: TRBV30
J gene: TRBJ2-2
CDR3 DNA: TGTGCCTGGAGTGTACGGGGGGAGCTGTTTTTT
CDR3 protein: CAWSVRGELFF

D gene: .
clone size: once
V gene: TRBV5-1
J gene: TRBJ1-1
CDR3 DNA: TGCGCCAGCAGCTTGCAGCAGGGGACCACTGAAGCTTTCTTT
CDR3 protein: CASSLQQGTTEAFF

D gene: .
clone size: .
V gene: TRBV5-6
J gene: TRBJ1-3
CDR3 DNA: TGTGCCAGCAGCAGGACAGGAAACACCATATATTTT
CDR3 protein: CASSRTGNTIYF

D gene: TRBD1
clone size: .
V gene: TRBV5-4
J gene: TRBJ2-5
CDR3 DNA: TGTGCCAGCAGCGGAACAGGGGGAGAGACCCAGTACTTC
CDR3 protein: CASSGTGGETQYF

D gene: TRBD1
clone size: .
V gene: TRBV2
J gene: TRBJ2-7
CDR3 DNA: TGTGCCAGCTTATTACAGGGGGCAGGGGAGCAGTACTTC
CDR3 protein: CASLLQGAGEQYF

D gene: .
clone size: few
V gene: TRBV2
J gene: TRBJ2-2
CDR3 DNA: TGTGCCAGCAGTGTCTACCCCCGGGAGCTGTTTTTT
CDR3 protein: CASSVYPRELFF

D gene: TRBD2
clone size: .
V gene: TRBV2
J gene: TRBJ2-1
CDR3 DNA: TGTGCCAGCCAAAGCACTAGCGGGCTATACAATGAGCAGTTCTTC
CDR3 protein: CASQSTSGLYNEQFF

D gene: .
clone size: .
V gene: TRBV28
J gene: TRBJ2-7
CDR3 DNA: TGTGCCAGCAAGGTCTCAGGGTGGTCCTACGAGCAGTACTTC
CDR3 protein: CASKVSGWSYEQYF

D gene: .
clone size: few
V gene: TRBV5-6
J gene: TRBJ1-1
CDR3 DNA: TGTGCCAGCAGCTTGCAGTCTTCCGAAGCTTTCTTT
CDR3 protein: CASSLQSSEAFF

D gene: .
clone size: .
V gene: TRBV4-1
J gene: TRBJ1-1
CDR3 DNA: TGCGCCAGCAGCCAACGAGGGTTCACTGAAGCTTTCTTT
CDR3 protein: CASSQRGFTEAFF

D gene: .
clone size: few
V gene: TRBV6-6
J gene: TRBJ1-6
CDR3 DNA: TGTGCCAGCAGTTATCGAGGGCCTAATTCACCCCTCCACTTT
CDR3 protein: CASSYRGPNSPLHF

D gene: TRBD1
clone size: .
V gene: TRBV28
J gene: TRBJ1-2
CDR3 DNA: TGTGCCAGTCAGGGGGCGGTCTATGGCTACACCTTC
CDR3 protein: CASQGAVYGYTF

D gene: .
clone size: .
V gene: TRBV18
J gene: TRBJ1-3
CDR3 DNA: TGTGCCAGCTCACGGCTCTCTTCTGGAAACACCATATATTTT
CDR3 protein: CASSRLSSGNTIYF

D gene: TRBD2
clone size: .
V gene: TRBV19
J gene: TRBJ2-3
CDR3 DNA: TGTGCCAGTAGTCTATCTTCTAGCGGGGGGGCGGGAGATACGCAGTATTTT
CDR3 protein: CASSLSSSGGAGDTQYF

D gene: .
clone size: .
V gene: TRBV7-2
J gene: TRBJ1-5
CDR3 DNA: TGTGCCAGCAGCTTAGGTTCAGGTCTCCAGCCCCAGCATTTT
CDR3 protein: CASSLGSGLQPQHF

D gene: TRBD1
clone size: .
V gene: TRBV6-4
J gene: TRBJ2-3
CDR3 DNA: TGTGCCAGCAGGGCAGACAGGGCCGGAGATACGCAGTATTTT
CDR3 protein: CASRADRAGDTQYF

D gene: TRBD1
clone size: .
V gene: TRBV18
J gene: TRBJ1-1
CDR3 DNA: TGTGCCAGCTCACCTGGGACAGACTACACTGAAGCTTTCTTT
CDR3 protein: CASSPGTDYTEAFF

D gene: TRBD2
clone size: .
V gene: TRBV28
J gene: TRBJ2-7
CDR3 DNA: TGTGCCAGCAGTTCACTAGCGGGGGCCAGCTCCTACGAGCAGTACTTC
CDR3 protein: CASSSLAGASSYEQYF

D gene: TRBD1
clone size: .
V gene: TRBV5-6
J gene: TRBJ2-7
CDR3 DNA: TGTGCCAGCAGCTCGACAGGGTTAGGCGACGAGCAGTACTTC
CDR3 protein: CASSSTGLGDEQYF

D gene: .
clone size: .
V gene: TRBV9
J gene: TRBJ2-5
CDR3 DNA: TGTGCCAGCAGCCGCGGGGCGGGGGCTGTGGAGACCCAGTACTTC
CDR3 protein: CASSRGAGAVETQYF

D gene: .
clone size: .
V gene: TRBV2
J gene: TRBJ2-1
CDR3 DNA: TGTGCCAGCAGTGAAAGGGGTCCCAACAATGAGCAGTTCTTC
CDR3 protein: CASSERGPNNEQFF

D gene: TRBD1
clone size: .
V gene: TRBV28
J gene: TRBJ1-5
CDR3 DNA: TGTGCCAGCAGAGCCGGGGACAGGGGGTCGGATCAGCCCCAGCATTTT
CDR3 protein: CASRAGDRGSDQPQHF

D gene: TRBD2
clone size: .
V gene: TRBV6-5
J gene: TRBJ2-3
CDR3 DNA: TGTGCCAGCAGTTACTCGACAGGCGGGGGGCCAGATACGCAGTATTTT
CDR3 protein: CASSYSTGGGPDTQYF

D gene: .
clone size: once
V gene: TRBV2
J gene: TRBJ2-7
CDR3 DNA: TGTGCCAGCAGTCATACGGGGGACCCCTCCTACGAGCAGTACTTC
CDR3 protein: CASSHTGDPSYEQYF